The 21 T cell receptor beta chains below were found in one sample sequenced in a study of blood T cells in healthy people across ages. Together with a sample-barcoded 5' primer, a J-beta primer mix was included in a second PCR lasting about 7 to 11 cycles. TCRdb redid the calling of the 5' RACE reads with MiXCR, one entry per CDR3 protein. The sample holds 700,000 or so distinct CDR3 sequences, 40% to 45% seen once. Sequenced sample: blood. The source is a man older than 75 in good health.

This clonotype was observed a few times. This CDR3 is CASSESDRALTGANVLTF. In nucleotides, the CDR3 is TGTGCCAGCAGTGAGTCCGACAGGGCCCTCACTGGGGCCAACGTCCTGACTTTC. V is TRBV25-1 and J is TRBJ2-6; 7 bases match TRBD1. The junction had 10 bases not matched to a gene; V was cut back by 3 bases and J by 2 bases. In germline, CDR1 is MGHDK, CDR2 SYGVNS. There are 18 residues in the CDR3. Drawing the rest from reference TRBV25-1 and TRBJ2-6, the complete variable domain is EADIYQTPRYLVIGTGKKITLECSQTMGHDKMYWYQQDPGMELHLIHYSYGVNSTEKGDLSSESTVSRIRTEHFPLTLESARPSHTSQYLCASSESDRALTGANVLTFGAGSRLTVL.

V and J are TRBV12-5 and TRBJ1-5; D is unclear. CDR1 is LGHNT and CDR2 is FRNRAP in the germline V gene. V was clipped by 0 bases and J by 3 bases, with 15 bases between them. The CDR3 runs to 17 residues. CDR3 nucleotide sequence: TGTGCTAGTGGTTTGGTAAGGTTCATGGGAGACAATCAGCCCCAGCATTTT. Translation gives CASGLVRFMGDNQPQHF.

The rearrangement uses TRBV20-1 and TRBJ2-7; TRBD2 is a possible D gene (6 bases). CDR1 is DFQATT and CDR2 is SNEGSKA in the germline V gene (reference sequence). Trimming stripped 1 base from V and 0 bases from J, with 16 bases between. The CDR3 totals 16 residues. CDR3 nucleotides: TGCAGTGCTAGAGGTAGAGGGCGGGGTAACTCCTACGAGCAGTACTTC. This gives the protein CSARGRGRGNSYEQYF.

This clonotype was detected a few times. The chain has TRBV7-2 and TRBJ2-5; 10 bases map to TRBD2. The V gene end was trimmed by 2 bases and the J gene end by 1 base; junction bases not matched to a gene: 1. Germline V gene sequence: CDR1 SGHTA, CDR2 FQGNSA. CDR3 length: 15 amino acids. CDR3 residues: CASSLTSGVQETQYF. DNA of the CDR3: TGTGCCAGCAGCTTAACTAGCGGGGTCCAAGAGACCCAGTACTTC.

This clonotype was seen once. The CDR3 region is CASSQVTGGKLSYGYTF. CDR3 nucleotide sequence: TGCGCCAGCAGCCAGGTTACAGGGGGTAAACTTAGCTATGGCTACACCTTC. The rearrangement joins TRBV4-3 to TRBJ1-2; 8 positions agree with TRBD1. Germline trimming cut 3 bases from V and 4 bases from J; bases unmatched to any gene: 13. CDR1 is LGHNA, CDR2 YSLEER, per germline. The CDR3 has 17 residues.

The chain recombines TRBV6-2 or TRBV6-3 with TRBJ2-7, with D maybe TRBD2 (6 bases). Germline V CDR1 and CDR2: MNHEY, SVGEGT. This CDR3 has 15 residues. V was trimmed by 7 bases and J by 3 bases, leaving 19 bases between them. The CDR3 coding sequence is TGTGCCAGCAACTCACCTAGGAGGGGATTCTACGAGCAGTACTTC. It translates to CASNSPRRGFYEQYF.

The V call is TRBV5-4, the J call TRBJ2-7, with 11 bases identical to TRBD2. Losses at the gene ends were 2 bases for V and 7 bases for J; bases not matched to a gene: 8. Germline V gives CDR1 SGHNT, CDR2 YYREEE (reference sequence). The CDR3 runs 15 residues. The CDR3 sequence: CASSFQTSGGNEQYF. In DNA, the CDR3 is TGTGCCAGCAGCTTTCAAACTAGCGGGGGCAATGAGCAGTACTTC.

This sequence joins TRBV6-5 and TRBJ2-1; D is unclear. TRBJ2-7 matches the DNA end more closely, so the J call is doubtful. Looked up from germline, CDR1 is MNHEY and CDR2 is SVGAGI. The CDR3 runs to 11 residues. The CDR3 nucleotides read TGTGCCCCGTACTCCTACAATGAGCAGTACTTC. Its protein product is CAPYSYNEQYF.

This clonotype was picked up many times. The chain couples TRBV27 to TRBJ2-1; D might be TRBD2 (5 bases). The CDR3 extends over 13 amino acids. V shed 4 bases and J shed 7 bases, with 11 bases lying between them. Germline CDR1 is MNHEY and CDR2 is SMNVEV (reference sequence). Written as DNA, the CDR3 is TGTGCCAGCAGTTACGGGGTGGGGAATGAGCAGTTCTTC. Residues: CASSYGVGNEQFF.

This chain uses TRBV9 with TRBJ2-5; 10 bases are a match to TRBD2. The CDR3 has 16 amino acids. V lost 0 bases and J lost 11; bases outside the gene matches: 13. CDR1 is SGDLS, CDR2 YYNGEE, per germline. CDR3 bases: TGTGCCAGCAGCGTAGCCAACCTAGCGGGAGTGGATGAGCAGTACTTC. Amino acids: CASSVANLAGVDEQYF.

In the case of this clonotype: A much larger clone is a single base away; this may be a read error. V usage is TRBV12-3 or TRBV12-4 and J usage is TRBJ2-2; tentatively, D is TRBD2 (6 bases). V lost 3 bases and J lost 2, with 13 bases in between. The CDR3 runs 16 residues. CDR3 sequence: CASSFRGFANTGELFF. The CDR3 DNA follows: TGTGCCAGCAGTTTCCGGGGGTTCGCCAACACCGGGGAGCTGTTTTTT.

In this sample, this clonotype turned up once. V is TRBV6-2 or TRBV6-3 and J is TRBJ1-2; possible D gene TRBD1, 5 bases. The CDR3 spans 15 residues. The germline V gene has CDR1 MNHEY and CDR2 SVGEGT. V lost 5 bases and J lost 4, with 17 bases in between. CDR3 nucleotide sequence: TGTGCCAGCAGTATCACCGGGACGGTCGTCTATGGCTACACCTTC. Translation: CASSITGTVVYGYTF.

The rearrangement links TRBV29-1 to TRBJ2-2, with 9 bases aligning to TRBD1. Trimming took 3 bases from V and 7 from J; bases not matched to a gene: 6. The CDR3 runs to 14 residues. From germline, CDR1 is SQVTM and CDR2 ANQGSEA. For the CDR3, the DNA is TGCAGCGTTGATGGTGACAGGGGGTTCGGGGAGCTGTTTTTT. Its translation is CSVDGDRGFGELFF.

The V and J genes are TRBV24-1 and TRBJ2-5, with 8 bases matching TRBD1. CDR3 length: 16 amino acids. The germline CDR1 and CDR2 sequences are KGHDR and SFDVKD. V trimming: 4 bases; J trimming: 11 bases; junction bases outside the gene matches: 17. The CDR3 loop reads CATSDADRGSYNEQYF. CDR3 in DNA: TGTGCCACCAGTGACGCAGACAGGGGCTCCTACAATGAGCAGTACTTC.

This clonotype was detected once. This sequence joins TRBV6-5 and TRBJ2-1; TRBD2 might be the D (5 bases). The CDR3 contains 14 residues. Trimming stripped 7 bases from V and 7 bases from J, with 17 bases between. The germline V gene encodes CDR1 MNHEY and CDR2 SVGAGI. Here the CDR3 reads CASTHSGSGNEQFF. In DNA form, the CDR3 reads TGTGCCAGCACCCATTCGGGATCGGGTAATGAGCAGTTCTTC.

This clonotype occurred a few times. This chain uses TRBV11-3 with TRBJ2-7; D gene uncertain. The closer fit of TRBJ2-5 to the DNA end suggests the J call may be wrong. The CDR3 consists of 13 residues. Germline V gene data show CDR1 as SGHNT and CDR2 as YENEEA. CDR3 in amino acids: CASSLNSKETQYF. The CDR3 coding sequence is TGTGCCAGCAGCTTAAACAGTAAAGAGACCCAGTACTTC.

The chain combines TRBV6-1 with TRBJ2-1; no firm D call. The CDR3 is 13 residues long. The germline gives CDR1 MNHNS, CDR2 SASEGT. V dropped 9 bases and J dropped 8 bases, with 17 bases sitting between them. The CDR3 coding sequence is TGTGCCAGTAGCCTAAAATACCTAGATGAGCAGTTCTTC. This encodes CASSLKYLDEQFF.

This clonotype was detected a few times. The rearrangement uses TRBV7-2 and TRBJ1-2; tentative D call: TRBD1 (5 bases). From germline, CDR1 is SGHTA and CDR2 FQGNSA. Trimming cost V 1 base and J 5 bases, with 8 bases left between them. CDR3 length equals 13 residues. The CDR3 sequence: CASSLDRSYGYTF. The CDR3 region has the DNA TGTGCCAGCAGCTTAGACAGGTCTTATGGCTACACCTTC. The entire variable domain, with the rest obtained from reference TRBV7-2 and TRBJ1-2, is as follows: GAGVSQSPSNKVTEKGKDVELRCDPISGHTALYWYRQSLGQGLEFLIYFQGNSAPDKSGLPSDRFSAERTGGSVSTLTIQRTQQEDSAVYLCASSLDRSYGYTFGSGTRLTVV.

The chain carries TRBV28 and TRBJ2-1; tentatively, D is TRBD2 (5 bases). CDR1 and CDR2 from the germline V gene are MDHEN and SYDVKM. The CDR3 runs 15 residues. V was shortened by 6 bases and J by 0 bases, with 12 bases between the two germline ends. CDR3 nucleotides: TGTGCCAGCAGGCCTCAAGGAGGCTCCTACAATGAGCAGTTCTTC. As protein: CASRPQGGSYNEQFF.

To note about this clonotype: A clone one base away is much larger, so this may be a read error. This rearrangement joins TRBV28 to TRBJ2-4; D is undetermined. The DNA end lines up better with TRBJ2-7; the J call may be wrong. The germline CDR1 and CDR2 sequences are MDHEN and SYDVKM. The CDR3 has 13 residues. The chain's CDR3 is CASSTYNANEQYF. CDR3 DNA sequence: TGTGCCAGCAGCACGTACAACGCGAACGAGCAGTACTTC.

This chain uses TRBV12-3 or TRBV12-4 with TRBJ2-3; D might be TRBD2 (6 bases). Trimming left V 6 bases short and J 2 bases short, with 24 bases between. This CDR3 contains 18 residues. CDR3 loop: CASRGGGLPTLHTDTQYF. The CDR3 DNA sequence: TGTGCCAGCAGGGGAGGCGGGCTCCCGACCCTTCACACAGATACGCAGTATTTT.